This T cell receptor beta chain was captured in a study of CD8 T cells in Susac syndrome. Concerning this clonotype: Its antigen is unknown.

Reverse transcription of roughly 0.45 to 1 ug RNA was performed with random hexamers. It was immunoSEQ multiplex PCR that amplified TCR beta CDR3 across 54 Vbeta and 13 Jbeta. From the immunoSEQ multiplex PCR reads, TCRdb called clonotypes with MiXCR, one entry per CDR3 protein. This repertoire shows some 400,000 distinct CDR3 sequences, approximately 89% found once; its top ten account for around 0.12%. Germline V gives CDR1 MDHEN, CDR2 SYDVKM. The CDR3 runs to 13 residues. V was pared by 5 bases and J by 3 bases, with 8 bases between. General study points: The study's TCR sequencing and HLA analysis covered a relatively small number of individuals, and the study acknowledged this.

The study sequenced TCR beta in blood CD8+ and CD4+ T cells. TEMRA cells were FACS-enriched, while CD8+ and CD4+ T cells were negatively isolated. This chain links TRBV28 with TRBJ1-3; no reliable D call. The specimen sequenced was CD8+ T cells from PBMCs. This receptor was identified in a human donor with multiple sclerosis. In DNA, the CDR3 is TGTGCCAGCAGTGCCCTTCTTGGAAACACCATATATTTT. Its translation: CASSALLGNTIYF.